Listed here are 10 T cell receptor beta chains from one sample, sequenced in a study of human thymus T cells. TCRdb's copy holds only in-frame clones and misses some; the assay was immunoSEQ multiplex PCR. This table has approximately 71,000 clones, roughly 94% appearing once. Corrective cardiac operations yielded the resected thymus tissue. The sample taken for sequencing was thymus tissue. The receptor source for this set is a girl under three years old with a congenital heart defect but otherwise immunologically healthy.

This CDR3 reads CASSLSSRNQPQHF. The CDR3 nucleotides are TGTGCCAGCAGTTTATCTTCCCGCAATCAGCCCCAGCATTTT. The chain couples TRBV27 to TRBJ1-5, with unresolved D. Trimming cost V 0 bases and J 2 bases, with 5 bases left between them. The CDR3 length is 14 residues. Germline assignment: CDR1 MNHEY and CDR2 SMNVEV (reference sequence).

This sequence joins TRBV7-2 and TRBJ1-5; 7 bases match TRBD1. The V segment lost 0 bases and the J segment 3 bases; nucleotides outside the gene matches: 8. The CDR3 covers 17 residues. Germline V gene lookup returns CDR1 SGHTA and CDR2 FQGNSA. CDR3 in DNA: TGTGCCAGCAGCTTAGCTATAGGACAGGTCTCCAATCAGCCCCAGCATTTT. This translates into CASSLAIGQVSNQPQHF.

This clone was counted once. This sequence joins TRBV28 and TRBJ2-1; TRBD2 aligns across 8 bases. Germline CDR1 is MDHEN and CDR2 is SYDVKM. CDR3 length equals 18 residues. Unmatched junction bases numbered 14, after V lost 3 bases and J lost 4 bases. The CDR3 loop is CASSFNSSQRGSYNEQFF. The CDR3 nucleotides read TGTGCCAGCAGTTTTAACTCGAGCCAGCGGGGGTCTTACAATGAGCAGTTCTTC.

This rearrangement joins TRBV2 to TRBJ2-7, with TRBD2 matching over 7 bases. V lost 10 bases, J lost 2 bases, and 8 bases stayed unmatched. The CDR3 totals 13 residues. CDR1 is SNHLY, CDR2 FYNNEI, per germline. CDR3 in DNA: TGTGCCACCTTGGGGGGAGGGGCCTACGAGCAGTACTTC. As protein: CATLGGGAYEQYF.

This rearrangement joins TRBV5-1 to TRBJ1-1; D is unclear. Looked up from germline, CDR1 is SGHRS and CDR2 is YFSETQ. Trimming removed 4 bases at V and 6 bases at J, with 19 bases between. The CDR3 loop spans 15 amino acids. This CDR3 is CASSPRVPRDAEAFF. The CDR3 DNA reads TGCGCCAGCAGCCCCCGAGTCCCAAGAGATGCTGAAGCTTTCTTT.

The chain couples TRBV7-2 to TRBJ1-2; weak D call: TRBD1 (5 bases). The CDR3 totals 17 residues. CDR1 and CDR2 from the germline V gene are SGHTA and FQGNSA. Trimming took off 5 bases at V and 3 bases at J, with 22 bases between the two ends. The CDR3 bases are TGTGCCAGCAGCCCCTCTCAAACAGGAGCGCGGGACTATGGCTACACCTTC. Amino acids: CASSPSQTGARDYGYTF. Full variable domain (rest looked up from reference TRBV7-2 and TRBJ1-2): GAGVSQSPSNKVTEKGKDVELRCDPISGHTALYWYRQSLGQGLEFLIYFQGNSAPDKSGLPSDRFSAERTGGSVSTLTIQRTQQEDSAVYLCASSPSQTGARDYGYTFGSGTRLTVV.

The CDR3 bases are TGCAGCGTTTCGCCGGGACTAGCGAACCAAGAGACCCAGTACTTC. Amino acids: CSVSPGLANQETQYF. The rearrangement joins TRBV29-1 to TRBJ2-5, with 10 bases identical to TRBD2. Germline lookup yields CDR1 SQVTM and CDR2 ANQGSEA. V lost 5 bases to trimming and J lost 0 bases; unmatched junction nucleotides: 6. The CDR3 is 15 residues long.

V gene TRBV9 combines with J gene TRBJ2-2, with 8 bases identical to TRBD1. Germline CDR1 is SGDLS and CDR2 is YYNGEE. This CDR3 comprises 16 residues. The V and J ends lost 4 bases and 5 bases, in that order; junction bases with no gene match: 10. The CDR3, as DNA: TGTGCCAGCAGCCGCCCAGTGACAGGGGTGACCGGGGAGCTGTTTTTT. Residues: CASSRPVTGVTGELFF.

This clone is a singleton in its sample. The chain links TRBV19 to TRBJ2-2, with D perhaps assigned TRBD1 or TRBD2 (5 bases each). The V gene's germline CDR1 is LNHDA and CDR2 SQIVND (reference sequence). V was shortened by 5 bases and J by 5 bases, with 15 bases between the two germline ends. The CDR3 sequence is 15 residues long. DNA for the CDR3: TGTGCCAGTAGTTGGGGACCGAGGGGTACCGGGGAGCTGTTTTTT. It encodes CASSWGPRGTGELFF.

The J gene is TRBJ1-2, the V gene TRBV4-2, with unresolved D. V shed 0 bases and J shed 6 bases, with 2 bases lying between them. Per germline, CDR1 LGHNA and CDR2 YNFKEQ. The length of the CDR3 is 11 residues. CDR3: CASSQDNGYTF. CDR3 coding DNA: TGTGCCAGCAGCCAAGATAATGGCTACACCTTC.